This is a list of T cell receptor beta chains from one sample in a study of cytomegalovirus exposure and HLA in healthy donors. Clones were read by immunoSEQ multiplex PCR, and TCRdb kept only the in-frame ones, dropping some. The top ten clones hold around 2% of a sample with about 110,000 clones, over 85% of them seen once. The sequenced sample consisted of PBMCs. Source of these receptors: a woman aged 18-29 years in good health and CMV-seronegative. CDR3s include the opening cysteine and the closing phenylalanine or tryptophan. The D gene is left open where the match is weak. The listing skips clone size in some rows; elsewhere it reads once, few, many or a size class.

>TRBD1|NA|TRBV5-1|TRBJ2-7
CASSLTQGAYEQYF
TGCGCCAGCAGCTTAACCCAGGGGGCCTACGAGCAGTACTTC
>NA|NA|TRBV7-2|TRBJ2-7
CASSEDWAYEQYF
TGTGCCAGCAGCGAGGACTGGGCTTACGAGCAGTACTTC
>TRBD2|once|TRBV9|TRBJ2-2
CASAEKLAGPNTGELFF
TGTGCCAGCGCGGAGAAACTAGCGGGGCCGAACACCGGGGAGCTGTTTTTT
>NA|NA|TRBV7-8|TRBJ1-5
CASSSVTGNQPQHF
TGTGCCAGCAGCTCCGTGACTGGGAATCAGCCCCAGCATTTT
>TRBD1|NA|TRBV5-4|TRBJ2-7
CASSYTGGRDEQYF
TGTGCCAGCAGCTATACAGGGGGTAGGGACGAGCAGTACTTC
>TRBD1|once|TRBV15|TRBJ2-3
CATRGRQGAVTDTQYF
TGTGCCACCAGAGGACGCCAGGGGGCTGTGACAGATACGCAGTATTTT
>NA|NA|TRBV5-1|TRBJ2-1
CASSQTSNEQFF
TGCGCCAGCAGCCAGACTAGCAATGAGCAGTTCTTC
>NA|NA|TRBV6-5|TRBJ2-5
CASSYWGGKETQYF
TGTGCCAGCAGTTACTGGGGCGGGAAAGAGACCCAGTACTTC
>TRBD2|NA|TRBV7-8|TRBJ2-2
CASLAGVTGELFF
TGTGCCAGCTTAGCGGGAGTCACCGGGGAGCTGTTTTTT
>TRBD2|NA|TRBV11-2|TRBJ2-5
CASSLMLAGGETQYF
TGTGCCAGCAGCTTAATGCTAGCGGGAGGAGAGACCCAGTACTTC
>NA|NA|TRBV4-1|TRBJ1-1
CASSQVGGNTEAFF
TGCGCCAGCAGCCAAGTAGGGGGGAACACTGAAGCTTTCTTT
>NA|NA|TRBV4-1|TRBJ2-6
CASSQRQGSSGANVLTF
TGCGCCAGCAGCCAACGTCAAGGGAGCTCTGGGGCCAACGTCCTGACTTTC
>NA|NA|TRBV4-2|TRBJ2-7
CASPWGVAYEQYF
TGTGCCAGCCCTTGGGGGGTCGCCTACGAGCAGTACTTC
>NA|NA|TRBV30|TRBJ1-2
CAWRHIGTLDGYTF
TGTGCCTGGAGACATATTGGGACATTGGATGGCTACACCTTC
>NA|NA|TRBV9|TRBJ2-7
CASSDRNSYEQYF
TGTGCCAGCAGCGACAGGAACTCCTACGAGCAGTACTTC
>NA|once|TRBV15|TRBJ2-1
CATSRDRRYEQFF
TGTGCCACCAGCAGAGACAGGCGCTATGAGCAGTTCTTC